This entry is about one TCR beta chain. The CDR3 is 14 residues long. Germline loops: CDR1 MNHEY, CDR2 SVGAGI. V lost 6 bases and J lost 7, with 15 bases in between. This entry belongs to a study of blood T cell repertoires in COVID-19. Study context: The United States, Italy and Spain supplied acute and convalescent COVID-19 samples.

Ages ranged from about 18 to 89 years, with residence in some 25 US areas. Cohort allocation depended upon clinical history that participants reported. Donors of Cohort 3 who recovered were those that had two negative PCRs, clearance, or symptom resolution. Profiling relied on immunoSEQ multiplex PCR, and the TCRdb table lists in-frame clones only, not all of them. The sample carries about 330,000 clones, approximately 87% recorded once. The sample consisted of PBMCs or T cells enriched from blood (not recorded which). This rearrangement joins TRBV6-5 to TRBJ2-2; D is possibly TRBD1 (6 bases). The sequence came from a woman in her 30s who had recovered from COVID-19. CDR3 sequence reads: CASSTNPGVGELFF. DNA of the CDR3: TGTGCCAGCAGCACTAACCCAGGGGTCGGGGAGCTGTTTTTT.